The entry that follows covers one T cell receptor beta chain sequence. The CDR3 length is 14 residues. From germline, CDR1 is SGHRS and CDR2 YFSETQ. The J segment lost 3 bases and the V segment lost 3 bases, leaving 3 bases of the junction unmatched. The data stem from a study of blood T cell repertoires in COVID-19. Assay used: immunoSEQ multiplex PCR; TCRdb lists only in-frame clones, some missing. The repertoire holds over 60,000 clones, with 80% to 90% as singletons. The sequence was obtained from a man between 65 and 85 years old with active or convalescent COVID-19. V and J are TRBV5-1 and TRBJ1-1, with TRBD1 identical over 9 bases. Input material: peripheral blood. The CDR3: CASSSGQGYTEAFF. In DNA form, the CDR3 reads TGCGCCAGCAGCTCGGGACAGGGCTACACTGAAGCTTTCTTT. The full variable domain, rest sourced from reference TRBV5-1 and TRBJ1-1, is KAGVTQTPRYLIKTRGQQVTLSCSPISGHRSVSWYQQTPGQGLQFLFEYFSETQRNKGNFPGRFSGRQFSNSRSEMNVSTLELGDSALYLCASSSGQGYTEAFFGQGTRLTVV.